One and the same sample provided the 8 T cell receptor beta chains below, sequenced in a study of T-cell reconstitution after alpha-beta-depleted transplantation in children. The library targeted TCRbeta and was prepared with unique molecular identifiers. TCRdb passed the PCR reads through MiXCR, listing each CDR3 protein once. This sample carries just over 200,000 distinct CDR3 sequences, 8.4% of them seen once, and the ten largest clones take less than 40%. The material sequenced was PBMCs, mostly from graft donor cells, taken 360 days after TCRalphabeta/CD19-depleted stem cell transplant. These receptors all come from a male patient aged 2 to 9 who had a stem cell transplant for acute myeloid leukemia, so the T cells may come from the graft donor.

This sequence joins TRBV12-3 or TRBV12-4 and TRBJ1-2; a possible D gene is TRBD1 (5 bases). The CDR3 spans 13 residues. The germline V and J ends were trimmed by 4 bases and 8 bases, with 14 bases remaining between them. CDR3 nucleotide sequence: TGTGCCAGCAGTTCTGGACAAATTAGCGGCTACACCTTC. Translation: CASSSGQISGYTF.

The rearrangement links TRBV20-1 to TRBJ2-1; perhaps TRBD2 as D (5 bases). This CDR3 comprises 15 residues. Germline V CDR1 and CDR2: DFQATT, SNEGSKA (reference sequence). Trimming shortened V by 0 bases and J by 7 bases, and 16 bases separated the two germline ends. CDR3 bases: TGCAGTGCTAGAGATTCCTCCACCCCGGGGAATGAGCAGTTCTTC. It codes for CSARDSSTPGNEQFF.

The chain employs TRBV7-9 and TRBJ2-7, with TRBD1 matching over 11 bases. CDR1 and CDR2 (germline): SEHNR, FQNEAQ (reference sequence). The junction had 0 bases not matched to a gene; V was cut back by 1 base and J by 1 base. This CDR3 has 15 amino acids. CDR3 DNA: TGTGCCAGCAGCTTAGGGGACAGGGGGTCCTACGAGCAGTACGTC. Encoded protein: CASSLGDRGSYEQYV.

This clonotype occurred many times. The J gene is TRBJ2-1, the V gene TRBV2; D gene ambiguous. The CDR3 is made up of 15 amino acids. The V gene lost 4 bases and the J gene lost 0 bases, with 10 bases spanning the gap. Germline V gene sequence: CDR1 SNHLY, CDR2 FYNNEI. The CDR3 nucleotides read TGTGCCAGCAGTGCCATTCTCCACTCCTACAATGAGCAGTTCTTC. Its translation: CASSAILHSYNEQFF.

This chain uses TRBV7-4 with TRBJ2-7; 12 bases match TRBD2. CDR1 SGHVT and CDR2 SQSDAQ come from the germline V gene. Unmatched junction bases numbered 4, after V lost 1 base and J lost 3 bases. CDR3 length: 16 amino acids. The chain's CDR3 is CASSLGTSGNLYEQYF. In DNA, the CDR3 is TGTGCCAGCAGCTTAGGGACTAGCGGGAACCTCTACGAGCAGTACTTC.

CDR3 DNA sequence: TGTGCCAGCAGTATTAAAACTCTTACGTACAGCTTCAATCAGCCCCAGCATTTT. Amino acids: CASSIKTLTYSFNQPQHF. The chain is built from TRBV6-5 and TRBJ1-5, with D uncertain. This CDR3 spans 18 amino acids. Trimming stripped 5 bases from V and 3 bases from J, with 23 bases between. CDR1 is MNHEY and CDR2 is SVGAGI in the germline V gene.

This clonotype was observed at least ten times. V usage is TRBV12-3 or TRBV12-4 and J usage is TRBJ1-1; TRBD1 agrees at 7 bases. Trimming cost V 7 bases and J 5 bases; bases outside gene matches: 10. This CDR3 region has 14 residues. CDR3 amino acids: CASNPTGRWTEAFF. CDR3 DNA sequence: TGTGCCAGCAACCCGACAGGGAGATGGACTGAAGCTTTCTTT.

This clonotype has a handful of counts. This chain uses TRBV29-1 with TRBJ2-2; a weak D match, TRBD1 (6 bases). Per germline, CDR1 SQVTM and CDR2 ANQGSEA. CDR3 length: 13 amino acids. Trimming removed 6 bases at V and 1 base at J, with 9 bases between. CDR3 bases: TGCAGCGTCCCGGACAGGAACACCGGGGAGCTGTTTTTT. Encoded protein: CSVPDRNTGELFF.